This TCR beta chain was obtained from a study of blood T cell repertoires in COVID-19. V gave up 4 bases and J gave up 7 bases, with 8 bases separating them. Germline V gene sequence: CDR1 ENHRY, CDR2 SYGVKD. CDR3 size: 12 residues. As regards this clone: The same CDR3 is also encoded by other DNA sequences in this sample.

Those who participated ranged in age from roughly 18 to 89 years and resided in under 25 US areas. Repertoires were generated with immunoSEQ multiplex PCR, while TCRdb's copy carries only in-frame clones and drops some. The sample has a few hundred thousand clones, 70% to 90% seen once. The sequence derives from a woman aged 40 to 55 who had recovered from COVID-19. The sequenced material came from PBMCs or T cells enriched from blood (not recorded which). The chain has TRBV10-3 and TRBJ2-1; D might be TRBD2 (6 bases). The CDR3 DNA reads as TGTGCCATCAGTGTAGGAGGGAATGAGCAGTTCTTC. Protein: CAISVGGNEQFF.